The clone carrying this T cell receptor beta chain was detected a few times. This record comes from a study of T-cell memory formation after mild COVID-19. V lost 3 bases and J lost 11, with 17 bases in between. This CDR3 comprises 14 residues. TCRdb independently ran MiXCR on the 5' RACE reads; one entry per CDR3 protein. The sample records around 210,000 distinct CDR3 sequences, around 9.5% being singletons. Sample: PBMCs or a T cell subset sorted from them (not recorded which). V and J are TRBV12-3 or TRBV12-4 and TRBJ1-5; a weak D match, TRBD1 (6 bases). The sequence derives from a man between 18 and 35 years old who had mild COVID-19 (a few samples of this study predate the infection). Cell type and time point are not known. The CDR3 DNA reads TGTGCCAGCAGTTTGTTCGGGGGCCTAGGGGCCCAGCATTTT. Translated, it gives CASSLFGGLGAQHF.